Each of the 8 T cell receptor beta chains below was sequenced from the same sample in a study of blood T cell repertoires in COVID-19. Clones were sequenced by immunoSEQ multiplex PCR, and TCRdb holds only the in-frame ones, with some missing. There are around 250,000 clones in the sample; roughly 89% occur only once, and over 4% lies in the top ten. The sequenced material came from PBMCs or T cells enriched from blood (not recorded which). The receptors shown here come from a woman aged 25 to 45 who had recovered from COVID-19.

The rearrangement uses TRBV14 and TRBJ1-2; D may be TRBD1 (5 bases). Looked up from germline, CDR1 is SGHDN and CDR2 is FVKESK. The germline V and J ends were trimmed by 0 bases and 3 bases, with 11 bases remaining between them. The CDR3 is 15 residues long. The DNA for the CDR3 is TGTGCCAGCAGCCAAGACGCCAGGGCGTACTATGGCTACACCTTC. Translating it yields CASSQDARAYYGYTF.

The V call is TRBV9, the J call TRBJ2-1, with TRBD1 matching over 10 bases. The length of the CDR3 is 16 residues. Germline CDR1 reads SGDLS; CDR2 reads YYNGEE. V shed 0 bases, J shed 6 bases, and the junction held 6 bases outside the gene matches. The CDR3 coding sequence is TGTGCCAGCAGCGTAGAAGGAGGGACAGGGGTCAATGAGCAGTTCTTC. It translates to CASSVEGGTGVNEQFF.

V gene TRBV19 combines with J gene TRBJ2-5; D is unresolved. The V gene's germline CDR1 is LNHDA and CDR2 SQIVND (reference sequence). Deletions cut 4 bases from V and 5 bases from J, with 23 bases between. This CDR3 has 17 residues. CDR3 loop: CASSTSLVALARETQYF. The DNA of the CDR3 is TGTGCCAGTAGTACGTCCTTGGTGGCACTCGCGAGGGAGACCCAGTACTTC.

The chain links TRBV6-1 to TRBJ1-4, with D maybe TRBD1 (6 bases). CDR1 MNHNS and CDR2 SASEGT come from the germline V gene. The length of the CDR3 is 16 residues. V dropped 1 base and J dropped 4 bases, with 13 bases sitting between them. The CDR3 spells CASSEGRGDHNEKLFF. For the CDR3, the DNA is TGTGCCAGCAGTGAAGGCAGGGGAGACCATAATGAAAAACTGTTTTTT.

The chain has TRBV9 and TRBJ2-1; D is undetermined. The CDR3 runs 13 residues. In germline, CDR1 is SGDLS, CDR2 YYNGEE. The V end lost 0 bases, the J end lost 8 bases, and 9 bases lay between the germline ends. CDR3 DNA: TGTGCCAGCAGCGTAGGGCCCCGGGATGAGCAGTTCTTC. This gives the protein CASSVGPRDEQFF.

This chain links TRBV24-1 with TRBJ2-2, with 7 bases fitting TRBD1. Germline V CDR1 and CDR2: KGHDR, SFDVKD. Germline trimming cut 3 bases from V and 5 bases from J; bases unmatched to any gene: 8. CDR3 length equals 16 residues. This CDR3 is CATSDPRTGWTGELFF. CDR3 coding DNA: TGTGCCACCAGTGATCCACGGACAGGTTGGACCGGGGAGCTGTTTTTT.

The chain combines TRBV5-4 with TRBJ2-3, with 8 bases lining up with TRBD1. The CDR3 has 15 residues. V was pared by 4 bases and J by 4 bases, with 8 bases of the junction left unmatched. Germline V gene data show CDR1 as SGHNT and CDR2 as YYREEE (reference sequence). CDR3 sequence (DNA): TGTGCCAGCAGCCGAAAGGACAGGGTTGCAGATACGCAGTATTTT. It codes for CASSRKDRVADTQYF.

The chain joins TRBV6-6 to TRBJ2-7; 9 bases match TRBD1. The CDR3 covers 13 residues. Germline CDR1 and CDR2: MNHNY and SVGAGI (reference sequence). With 9 bases clipped from V and 0 bases from J, the junction kept 3 bases outside the gene matches. CDR3 nucleotide sequence: TGTGCCAGTGGGACAGGGAGCTCCTACGAGCAGTACTTC. Translating gives CASGTGSSYEQYF.